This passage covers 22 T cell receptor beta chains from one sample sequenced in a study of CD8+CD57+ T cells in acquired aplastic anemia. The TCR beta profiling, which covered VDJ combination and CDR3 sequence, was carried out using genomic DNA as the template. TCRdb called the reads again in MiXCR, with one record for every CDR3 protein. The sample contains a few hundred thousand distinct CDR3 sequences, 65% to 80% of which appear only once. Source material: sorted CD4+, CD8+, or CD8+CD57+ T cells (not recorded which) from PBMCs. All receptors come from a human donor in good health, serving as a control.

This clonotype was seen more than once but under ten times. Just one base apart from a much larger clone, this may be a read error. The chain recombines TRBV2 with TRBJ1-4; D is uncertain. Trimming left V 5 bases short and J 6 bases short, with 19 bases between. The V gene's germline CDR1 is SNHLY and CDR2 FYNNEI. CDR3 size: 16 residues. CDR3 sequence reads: CASSSEGWGDYEKLFF. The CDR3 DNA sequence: TGTGCCAGCAGTTCCGAGGGTTGGGGAGACTATGAAAAACTGTTTTTT.

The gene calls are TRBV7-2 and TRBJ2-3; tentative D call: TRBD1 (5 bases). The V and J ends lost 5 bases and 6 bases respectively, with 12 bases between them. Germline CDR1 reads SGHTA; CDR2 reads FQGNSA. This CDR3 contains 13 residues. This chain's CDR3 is CASSDQGWDTQYF. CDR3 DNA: TGTGCCAGCAGCGACCAGGGTTGGGATACGCAGTATTTT.

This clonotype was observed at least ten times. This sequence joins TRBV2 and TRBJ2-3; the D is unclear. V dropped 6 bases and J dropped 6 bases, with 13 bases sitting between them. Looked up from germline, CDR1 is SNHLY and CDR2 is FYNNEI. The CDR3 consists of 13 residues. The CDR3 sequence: CASSEYLVDTQYF. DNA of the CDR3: TGTGCCAGCAGCGAATACCTAGTCGATACGCAGTATTTT.

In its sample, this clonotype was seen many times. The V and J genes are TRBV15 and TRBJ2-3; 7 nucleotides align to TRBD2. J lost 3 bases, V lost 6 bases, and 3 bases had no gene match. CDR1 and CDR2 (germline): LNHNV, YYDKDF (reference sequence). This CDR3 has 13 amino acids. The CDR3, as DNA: TGTGCCACCAGAACGGGGGGAACAGATACGCAGTATTTT. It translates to CATRTGGTDTQYF.

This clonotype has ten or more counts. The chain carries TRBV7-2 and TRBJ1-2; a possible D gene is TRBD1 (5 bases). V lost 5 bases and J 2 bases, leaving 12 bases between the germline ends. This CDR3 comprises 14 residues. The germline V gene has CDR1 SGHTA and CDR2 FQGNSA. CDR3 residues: CASSPGPTNYGYTF. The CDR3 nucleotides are TGTGCCAGCAGCCCGGGACCGACGAACTATGGCTACACCTTC.

DNA for the CDR3: TGTGCCAGCAGCCTCCGGGACAGAGGCTATGGCTACACCTATTTT. Protein product: CASSLRDRGYGYTYF. V usage is TRBV7-2 and J usage is TRBJ2-3; TRBD1 matches at 7 bases. The germline CDR1 and CDR2 sequences are SGHTA and FQGNSA. This CDR3 comprises 15 residues. V gave up 5 bases and J gave up 15 bases; unmatched junction bases: 20.

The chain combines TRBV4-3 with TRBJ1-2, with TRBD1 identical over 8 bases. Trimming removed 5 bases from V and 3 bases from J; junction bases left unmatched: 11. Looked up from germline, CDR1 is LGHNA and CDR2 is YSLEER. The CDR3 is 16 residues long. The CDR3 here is CASSRGDRYLHYGYTF. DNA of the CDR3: TGCGCCAGCAGCAGAGGGGACAGGTACCTACACTATGGCTACACCTTC.

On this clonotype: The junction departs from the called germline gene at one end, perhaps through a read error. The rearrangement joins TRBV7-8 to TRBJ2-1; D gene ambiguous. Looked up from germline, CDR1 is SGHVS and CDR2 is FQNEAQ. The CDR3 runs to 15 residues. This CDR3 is CASSSGRSSYTEQFF. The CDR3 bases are TGTGCCAGCAGCTCAGGACGATCGTCCTACACTGAGCAGTTCTTC.

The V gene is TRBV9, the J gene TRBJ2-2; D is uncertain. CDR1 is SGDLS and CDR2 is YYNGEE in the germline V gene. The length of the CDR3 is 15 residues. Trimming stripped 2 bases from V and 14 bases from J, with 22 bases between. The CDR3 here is CASSVVDGINSPLFF. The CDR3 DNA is TGTGCCAGCAGCGTGGTGGACGGTATTAATTCACCCCTGTTTTTT.

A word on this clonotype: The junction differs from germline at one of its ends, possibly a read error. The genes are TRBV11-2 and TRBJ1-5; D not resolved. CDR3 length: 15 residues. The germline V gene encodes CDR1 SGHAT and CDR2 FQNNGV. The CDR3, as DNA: TGTGCCACCAGCTCCGCGCCCTTACGGAATCAGCCCCAGCATTTT. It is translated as CATSSAPLRNQPQHF.

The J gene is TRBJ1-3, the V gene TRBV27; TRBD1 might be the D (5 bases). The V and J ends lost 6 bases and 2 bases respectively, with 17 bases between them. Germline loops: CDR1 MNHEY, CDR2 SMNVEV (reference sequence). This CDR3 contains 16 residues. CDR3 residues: CASRPLGEGTGNTIYF. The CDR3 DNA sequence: TGTGCCAGCAGGCCCCTCGGGGAGGGGACTGGAAACACCATATATTTT.

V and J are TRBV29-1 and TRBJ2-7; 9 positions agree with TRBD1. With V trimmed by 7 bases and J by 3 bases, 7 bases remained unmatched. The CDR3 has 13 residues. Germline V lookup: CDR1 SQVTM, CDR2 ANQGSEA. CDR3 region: CSGSDRGVYEQYF. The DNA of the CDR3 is TGCAGCGGGTCGGACAGGGGCGTCTACGAGCAGTACTTC.

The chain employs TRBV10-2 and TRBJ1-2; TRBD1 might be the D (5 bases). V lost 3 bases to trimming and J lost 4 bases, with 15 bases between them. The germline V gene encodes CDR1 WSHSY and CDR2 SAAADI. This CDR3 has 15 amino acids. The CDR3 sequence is CASSDGTQAGYGYTF. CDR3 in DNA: TGCGCCAGCAGTGACGGGACCCAAGCGGGCTATGGCTACACCTTC.

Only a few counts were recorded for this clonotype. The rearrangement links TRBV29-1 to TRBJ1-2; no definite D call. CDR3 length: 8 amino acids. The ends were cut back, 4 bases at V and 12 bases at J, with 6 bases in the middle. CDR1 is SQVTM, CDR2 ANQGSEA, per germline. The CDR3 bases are TGCAGCGTTGGACGGGACACCTTC. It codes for CSVGRDTF.

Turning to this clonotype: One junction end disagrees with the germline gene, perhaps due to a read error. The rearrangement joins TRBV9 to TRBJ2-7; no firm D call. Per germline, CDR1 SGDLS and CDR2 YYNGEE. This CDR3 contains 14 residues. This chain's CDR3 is CASRSTEDLYVQYF. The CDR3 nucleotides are TGTGCCAGCAGGTCGACTGAGGATCTCTACGTGCAGTACTTC.

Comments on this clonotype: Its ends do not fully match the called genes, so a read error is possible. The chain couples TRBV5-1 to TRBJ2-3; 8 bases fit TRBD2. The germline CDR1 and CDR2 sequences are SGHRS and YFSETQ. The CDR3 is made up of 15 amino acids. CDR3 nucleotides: TGTGCTAGCAGCACCGGGAGCGGGGGCTACGATACGCAGTATTTT. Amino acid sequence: CASSTGSGGYDTQYF.

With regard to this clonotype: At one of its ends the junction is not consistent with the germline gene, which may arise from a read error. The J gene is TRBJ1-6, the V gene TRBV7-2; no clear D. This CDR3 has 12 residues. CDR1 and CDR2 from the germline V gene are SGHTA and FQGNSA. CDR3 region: CASSPFRGNDQF. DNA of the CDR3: TGTGCCAGCAGCCCGTTTCGAGGCAATGACCAGTTC.

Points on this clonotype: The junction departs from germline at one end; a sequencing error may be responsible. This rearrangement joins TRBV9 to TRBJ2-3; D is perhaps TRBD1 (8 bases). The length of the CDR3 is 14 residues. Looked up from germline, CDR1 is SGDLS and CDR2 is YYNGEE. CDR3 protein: CASGSGGGTGTQYF. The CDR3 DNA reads TGCGCCAGCGGCTCGGGGGGAGGGACAGGCACGCAGTATTTT.

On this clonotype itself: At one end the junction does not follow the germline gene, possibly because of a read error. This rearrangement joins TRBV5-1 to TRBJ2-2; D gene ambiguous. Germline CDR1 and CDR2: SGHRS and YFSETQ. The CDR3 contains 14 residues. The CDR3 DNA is TGCGCTAGCAGACCTTCGTCCGATAGCAAGGAGCTGTTTTTT. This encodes CASRPSSDSKELFF.

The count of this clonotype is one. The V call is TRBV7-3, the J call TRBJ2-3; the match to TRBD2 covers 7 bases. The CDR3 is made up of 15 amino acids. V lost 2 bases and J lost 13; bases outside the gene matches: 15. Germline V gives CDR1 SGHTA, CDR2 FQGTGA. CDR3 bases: TGTGCCAGCAGCTTAGGGAGGGCCGTCACAGACTCGGAGTATTTT. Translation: CASSLGRAVTDSEYF.

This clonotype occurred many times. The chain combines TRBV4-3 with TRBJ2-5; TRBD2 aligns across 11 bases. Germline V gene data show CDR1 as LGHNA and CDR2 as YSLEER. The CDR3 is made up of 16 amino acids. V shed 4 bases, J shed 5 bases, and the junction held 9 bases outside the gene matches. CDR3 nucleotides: TGCGCCAGCAGCCCGCGATTAGCGGGGGGGCCTGAGACCCAGTACTTC. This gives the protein CASSPRLAGGPETQYF.

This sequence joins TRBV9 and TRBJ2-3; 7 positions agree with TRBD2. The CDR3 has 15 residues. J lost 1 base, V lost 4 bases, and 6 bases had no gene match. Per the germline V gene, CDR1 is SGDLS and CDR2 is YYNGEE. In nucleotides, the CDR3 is TGTGCCAGCAGCAGAAGCGGGGAGGGCACAGATACGCAGTATTTT. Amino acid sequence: CASSRSGEGTDTQYF.